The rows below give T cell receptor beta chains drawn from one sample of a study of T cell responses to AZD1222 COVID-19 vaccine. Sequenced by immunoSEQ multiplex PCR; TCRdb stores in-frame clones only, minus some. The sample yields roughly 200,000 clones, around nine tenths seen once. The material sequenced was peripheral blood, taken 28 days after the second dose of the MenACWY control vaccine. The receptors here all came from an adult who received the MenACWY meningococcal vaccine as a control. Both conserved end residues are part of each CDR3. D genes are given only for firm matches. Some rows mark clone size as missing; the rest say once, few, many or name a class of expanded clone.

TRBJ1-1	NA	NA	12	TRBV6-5	CASISRAAEAFF	TGTGCCAGCATTTCCCGGGCAGCTGAAGCTTTCTTT
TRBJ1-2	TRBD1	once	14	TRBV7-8	CASSLGRGLRGYTF	TGTGCCAGCAGCTTGGGCAGGGGGCTCAGGGGCTACACCTTC
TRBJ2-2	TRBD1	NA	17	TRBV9	CASSSRIGQGNTGELFF	TGTGCCAGCAGCTCCCGGATCGGACAGGGTAACACCGGGGAGCTGTTTTTT
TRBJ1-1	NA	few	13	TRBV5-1	CASSVREATEAFF	TGCGCCAGCAGCGTCAGAGAAGCCACTGAAGCTTTCTTT
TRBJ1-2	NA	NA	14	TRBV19	CASSSRTLNYGYTF	TGTGCCAGTAGTAGCCGGACACTCAACTATGGCTACACCTTC
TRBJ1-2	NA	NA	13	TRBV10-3	CAITAGPNYGYTF	TGTGCCATCACGGCCGGACCTAACTATGGCTACACCTTC
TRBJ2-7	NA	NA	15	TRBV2	CASSESGDSSYEQYF	TGTGCCAGCAGTGAGAGTGGAGACAGCTCCTACGAGCAGTACTTC
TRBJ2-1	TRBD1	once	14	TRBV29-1	CSVDGTGTYNEQFF	TGCAGCGTTGACGGGACAGGGACCTACAATGAGCAGTTCTTC
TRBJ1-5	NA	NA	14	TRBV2	CASSDRLDSQPQHF	TGTGCCAGCAGTGACAGGCTAGATAGTCAGCCCCAGCATTTT
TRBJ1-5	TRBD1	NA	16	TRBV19	CASSIEGGQSNQPQHF	TGTGCCAGTAGTATAGAAGGGGGACAGTCTAATCAGCCCCAGCATTTT
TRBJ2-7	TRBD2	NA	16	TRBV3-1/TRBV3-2	CASSQDERGFSYEQYF	TGTGCCAGCAGCCAAGACGAGCGGGGGTTTAGCTACGAGCAGTACTTC
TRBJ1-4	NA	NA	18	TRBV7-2	CASSSGTPQGWGNEKLFF	TGTGCCAGCAGCTCTGGGACCCCACAAGGCTGGGGTAATGAAAAACTGTTTTTT
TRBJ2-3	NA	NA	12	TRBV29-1	CSVGALTDTQYF	TGCAGCGTGGGGGCGCTCACAGATACGCAGTATTTT
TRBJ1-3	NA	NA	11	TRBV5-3	CARSWRNTIYF	TGTGCCAGAAGCTGGAGGAACACCATATATTTT
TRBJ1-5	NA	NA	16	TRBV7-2	CASSLSSNAFYQPQHF	TGTGCCAGCAGCTTATCATCCAACGCCTTTTATCAGCCCCAGCATTTT
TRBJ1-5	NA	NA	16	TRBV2	CASSEGSFSTSQPQHF	TGTGCCAGCAGTGAAGGGTCGTTCTCCACATCTCAGCCCCAGCATTTT
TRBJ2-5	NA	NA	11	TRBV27	CASSFRETQYF	TGTGCCAGCAGTTTTCGAGAGACCCAGTACTTC
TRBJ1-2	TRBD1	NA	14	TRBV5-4	CASSRDRGDYGYTF	TGTGCCAGCTCTAGAGACAGGGGGGACTATGGCTACACCTTC
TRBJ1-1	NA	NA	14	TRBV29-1	CSVEDSGSMQGAFF	TGCAGCGTTGAAGATTCCGGAAGTATGCAGGGGGCTTTCTTT
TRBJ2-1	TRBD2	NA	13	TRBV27	CASSFSLAGEQFF	TGTGCCAGCAGTTTTTCTTTAGCGGGTGAGCAGTTCTTC
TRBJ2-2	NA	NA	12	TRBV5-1	CASSLEVGELFF	TGCGCCAGCAGCTTGGAGGTCGGGGAGCTGTTTTTT
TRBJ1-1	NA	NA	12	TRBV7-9	CAESGDNTEAFF	TGTGCCGAAAGTGGGGATAACACTGAAGCTTTCTTT
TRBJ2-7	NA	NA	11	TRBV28	CASTGRDSLYF	TGTGCCAGCACCGGAAGGGACTCCCTTTACTTC
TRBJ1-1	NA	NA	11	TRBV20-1	CSATWDTEAFF	TGCAGTGCTACGTGGGACACTGAAGCTTTCTTT
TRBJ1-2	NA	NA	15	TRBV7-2	CASSLGQGRNYGYTF	TGTGCCAGCAGCTTGGGGCAGGGAAGGAACTATGGCTACACCTTC
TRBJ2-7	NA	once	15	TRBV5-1	CASSPGTSRGYEQYF	TGCGCCAGCAGCCCCGGGACTTCAAGGGGCTACGAGCAGTACTTC
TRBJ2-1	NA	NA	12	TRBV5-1	CASSRDFHEQFF	TGCGCCAGCAGTCGGGACTTCCATGAGCAGTTCTTC
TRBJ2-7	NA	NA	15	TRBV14	CASSPQVVGVKEQYF	TGTGCCAGCAGCCCGCAGGTGGTGGGGGTGAAGGAGCAGTACTTC